The T cell receptor beta chain described here comes from a study of blood T cell repertoires in COVID-19. Study members were between about 18 and 100 years old and lived in 20 to 30 US regions. Sequencing used immunoSEQ multiplex PCR; TCRdb keeps in-frame clones, though not all of them. The repertoire holds about 170,000 clones, with around 83% as singletons. CDR1 and CDR2 from the germline V gene are KGHSH and LQKENI. Trimming left V 3 bases short and J 8 bases short, with 13 bases between. CDR3 length: 13 residues. The gene calls are TRBV18 and TRBJ1-1, with D possibly matching TRBD1 (6 bases). The sample taken for sequencing was PBMCs or T cells enriched from blood (not recorded which). This clonotype was obtained from a woman aged 50 to 60 in a cohort exposed to, infected with or recovered from COVID-19 (not recorded which). The CDR3 protein is CASSPRNTGEAFF. CDR3 DNA: TGTGCCAGCTCACCTAGGAATACAGGGGAAGCTTTCTTT.